This T cell receptor beta chain was sequenced in a study of beta chain features in type 1 diabetes. Sequenced material consisted of expressed TCRB transcripts (all of the isolated RNA was reverse transcribed). Each sample of naive, central memory or regulatory T cells had, on average, about 3.57 million reads. TCRdb's table, derived via immunoSEQ multiplex PCR, lists solely in-frame clones and lacks some. The sample gives 300,000 to 350,000 clones, approximately 15% of which show up once; roughly 0.015% is in the top ten. This clone has a handful of counts. Its antigen is not known. Overall study results and limits: Naive, central memory and regulatory TCRB repertoires appeared more similar among patients than healthy donors. Patients with Type 1 diabetes showed moderately but significantly shorter TCRB CDR3s in all four CD4+ subsets.

Germline loops: CDR1 MNHEY, CDR2 SMNVEV (reference sequence). Trimming shortened V by 5 bases and J by 0 bases, and 11 bases separated the two germline ends. This CDR3 is built from 14 residues. The receptor was derived from a woman aged 18-29 years with type 1 diabetes. The rearrangement uses TRBV27 and TRBJ2-7; tentative D call: TRBD1 (6 bases). Material: naive CD4+ T cells from blood. CDR3 DNA: TGTGCCAGCAGTACCAGGGGCACCTCCTACGAGCAGTACTTC. This codes for CASSTRGTSYEQYF.